The 17 T cell receptor beta chains reported below all come from one sample, sequenced in a study of T cell responses to AZD1222 COVID-19 vaccine (dated by TCRdb to the early 2020s). The library was produced with the immunoSEQ multiplex PCR assay. TCRdb stores this immuneACCESS table with in-frame sequences only. Part of the clones is absent; in the studies checked, under half of the shortfall reflects unresolved V genes, and no reason is known for the rest. In all, the sample holds around 180,000 clones, and 88% of those were seen once. Roughly 26% of the sample is in the top ten clones. The sample's time point label, decoded: about 28 days (+/-7) after the second vaccine dose. The sequencing used peripheral blood, collected 28 days after the second AZD1222 dose. The receptors originated from an adult who received the AZD1222 COVID-19 vaccine.

V usage is TRBV18 and J usage is TRBJ1-6, with 10 bases identical to TRBD1. The J segment lost 7 bases and the V segment lost 5 bases, leaving 5 bases of the junction unmatched. This CDR3 has 15 residues. CDR1 is KGHSH, CDR2 LQKENI, per germline. The CDR3 protein is CASSTGTGANSPLHF. The CDR3 bases are TGTGCCAGCTCAACCGGGACAGGGGCAAATTCACCCCTCCACTTT.

The V gene is TRBV28, the J gene TRBJ1-6; D gene ambiguous. Germline V lookup: CDR1 MDHEN, CDR2 SYDVKM. The CDR3 contains 16 residues. Trimming removed 5 bases at V and 7 bases at J, with 18 bases between. The CDR3 region is CASSKRSTLGNSPLHF. As DNA, the CDR3 is TGTGCCAGCAGTAAACGATCGACCCTGGGGAATTCACCCCTCCACTTT.

V gene TRBV5-1 combines with J gene TRBJ2-5; maybe TRBD1 (6 bases). Germline CDR1 and CDR2: SGHRS and YFSETQ. The length of the CDR3 is 13 residues. Trimming took 6 bases from V and 2 from J, leaving 11 bases between them. CDR3: CASTRQEQETQYF. The CDR3 DNA follows: TGCGCCAGCACCCGACAGGAACAAGAGACCCAGTACTTC.

The gene calls are TRBV27 and TRBJ2-1, with TRBD2 identical over 7 bases. V was pared by 5 bases and J by 7 bases, with 11 bases of the junction left unmatched. The length of the CDR3 is 15 residues. Germline CDR1 reads MNHEY; CDR2 reads SMNVEV (reference sequence). Here the CDR3 DNA reads TGTGCCAGCAGTGGGGTCAGGAGCGGGACGAATGAGCAGTTCTTC. This gives the protein CASSGVRSGTNEQFF.

The genes are TRBV7-2 and TRBJ2-7, with 8 nucleotides matching TRBD2. Germline loops: CDR1 SGHTA, CDR2 FQGNSA. Trimming removed 3 bases from V and 3 bases from J; junction bases left unmatched: 4. The CDR3 totals 14 residues. The CDR3 nucleotides read TGTGCCAGCAGCTTTAGCGGGGACCTCTACGAGCAGTACTTC. Translated, it gives CASSFSGDLYEQYF.

The J gene is TRBJ2-7, the V gene TRBV19, with D unclear. This CDR3 has 15 residues. Germline assignment: CDR1 LNHDA and CDR2 SQIVND (reference sequence). Deletions cut 5 bases from V and 3 bases from J, with 17 bases between. CDR3 nucleotides: TGTGCCAGTAGTTCTCGACAAACGACCGACTACGAGCAGTACTTC. It translates to CASSSRQTTDYEQYF.

The genes are TRBV5-6 and TRBJ1-5; D not resolved. V gave up 5 bases and J gave up 2 bases, with 14 bases separating them. The CDR3 has 15 amino acids. Germline-derived CDR1 and CDR2 are SGHDT and YYEEEE. CDR3 DNA sequence: TGTGCCAGCAGTCTTACCGCGCAGGGCAATCAGCCCCAGCATTTT. Protein: CASSLTAQGNQPQHF.

The rearrangement links TRBV29-1 to TRBJ2-7; D assignment may be TRBD1 or TRBD2 (5 bases each). Trimming stripped 2 bases from V and 2 bases from J, with 10 bases between. The CDR3 extends over 13 amino acids. The germline gives CDR1 SQVTM, CDR2 ANQGSEA. CDR3 nucleotides: TGCAGCGTTGAATCGGGGCACGCCTACGAGCAGTACTTC. Translating gives CSVESGHAYEQYF.

The rearrangement uses TRBV30 and TRBJ2-1; D is possibly TRBD2 (6 bases). V lost 2 bases, J lost 9 bases, and 11 bases lay in between. The germline V gene has CDR1 GTSNPN and CDR2 SVGIG (reference sequence). The CDR3 is 12 amino acids. In DNA, the CDR3 is TGTGCCTGGAGTACGGGAGTCCCTGAGCAGTTCTTC. Translation: CAWSTGVPEQFF.

A few counts support this clone. This chain connects TRBV6-5 to TRBJ2-7, with a tentative D call TRBD1 (5 bases). Germline CDR1 reads MNHEY; CDR2 reads SVGAGI. The CDR3 is 14 amino acids. V lost 6 bases and J 3 bases, leaving 15 bases between the germline ends. The CDR3 reads CASSQAGLNYEQYF. CDR3 coding DNA: TGTGCCAGCAGCCAGGCAGGGCTTAACTACGAGCAGTACTTC.

The rearrangement joins TRBV5-1 to TRBJ2-2; D is ambiguous. V was cut by 4 bases and J by 3 bases, with 13 bases left in between. From germline, CDR1 is SGHRS and CDR2 YFSETQ. This CDR3 has 15 amino acids. CDR3 sequence (DNA): TGCGCCAGCAGCGTGGATCGTATCGACACCGGGGAGCTGTTTTTT. It encodes CASSVDRIDTGELFF.

The CDR3 DNA sequence: TGTGCCAGCAGTGGGAGGGTCCGCTACGAGCAGTACTTC. Amino acids: CASSGRVRYEQYF. The rearrangement uses TRBV28 and TRBJ2-7; 7 positions match TRBD2. The V gene's germline CDR1 is MDHEN and CDR2 SYDVKM. The CDR3 runs 13 residues. The J segment lost 3 bases and the V segment lost 5 bases, leaving 4 bases of the junction unmatched.

This chain joins TRBV7-2 and TRBJ1-2; possible D gene TRBD1, 6 bases. This CDR3 is built from 16 residues. The germline gives CDR1 SGHTA, CDR2 FQGNSA. Trimming removed 8 bases from V and 0 bases from J, with 19 bases in between. CDR3 sequence (DNA): TGTGCCAGCGCGCGCGGGGGGGCAGGGGCTAACTATGGCTACACCTTC. Residues: CASARGGAGANYGYTF.

V gene TRBV6-6 combines with J gene TRBJ2-1, with a weak D call TRBD2 (6 bases). V was trimmed by 6 bases and J by 7 bases, leaving 13 bases between them. CDR1 is MNHNY, CDR2 SVGAGI, per germline (reference sequence). The CDR3 consists of 13 residues. The CDR3 coding sequence is TGTGCCAGCAGAGCGGGCGGAGCGAATGAGCAGTTCTTC. Its protein product is CASRAGGANEQFF.

The J gene is TRBJ1-5, the V gene TRBV6-4; D not certain. The ends were cut back, 4 bases at V and 0 bases at J, with 10 bases in the middle. The CDR3 is 15 residues long. The germline gives CDR1 MRHNA, CDR2 SNTAGT. The chain's CDR3 is CASSVEGNSNQPQHF. CDR3 coding DNA: TGTGCCAGCAGTGTGGAGGGAAATAGCAATCAGCCCCAGCATTTT.

The chain uses TRBV28 and TRBJ2-3; D is ambiguous. The CDR3 runs 13 residues. Germline CDR1 is MDHEN and CDR2 is SYDVKM. Trimming cost V 7 bases and J 2 bases, with 10 bases left between them. CDR3 in amino acids: CASMPGATDTQYF. CDR3 DNA: TGTGCCAGCATGCCAGGCGCCACAGATACGCAGTATTTT.

The J gene is TRBJ1-6, the V gene TRBV19, with D possibly TRBD1 on 6 matching bases. CDR1 and CDR2 from the germline V gene are LNHDA and SQIVND (reference sequence). The CDR3 covers 14 residues. The V end was cut by 6 bases, the J end by 7 bases, with 13 bases between. CDR3 region: CASRSRTENSPLHF. Here the CDR3 DNA reads TGTGCCAGTAGATCTCGGACAGAAAATTCACCCCTCCACTTT. Variable domain in full (rest from reference TRBV19 and TRBJ1-6): DGGITQSPKYLFRKEGQNVTLSCEQNLNHDAMYWYRQDPGQGLRLIYYSQIVNDFQKGDIAEGYSVSREKKESFPLTVTSAQKNPTAFYLCASRSRTENSPLHFGNGTRLTVT.